The rows below give T cell receptor beta chains drawn from one sample of a study of blood T cell repertoires in COVID-19. Measured with immunoSEQ multiplex PCR; TCRdb has only the in-frame clones, and not every one. The top ten clones hold about 8.9% of a sample with hundreds of thousands of clones, around 82% of them seen once. Sequenced: peripheral blood. All receptors come from a woman aged 45-65 years with acute or convalescent COVID-19. Both conserved end residues are part of each CDR3. Fields, in order: clone size, D gene, V gene, J gene, CDR3 protein, CDR3 DNA. The D gene is left open where the match is weak. Not every row has a clone size; where given, it reads once, few, many or a size class.

clone_size: NA
d_call: NA
v_call: TRBV23-1
j_call: TRBJ1-6
cdr3_aa: CASSRVGGTRHNSPLHF
cdr3_nt: TGCGCCAGCAGTCGGGTCGGGGGGACTCGCCATAATTCACCCCTCCACTTT

clone_size: few
d_call: NA
v_call: TRBV5-4
j_call: TRBJ2-3
cdr3_aa: CASSLYIEGPTDTQYF
cdr3_nt: TGTGCCAGCAGCTTGTACATCGAGGGCCCTACAGATACGCAGTATTTT

clone_size: NA
d_call: TRBD2
v_call: TRBV2
j_call: TRBJ2-3
cdr3_aa: CASGPAASGVRDTQYF
cdr3_nt: TGTGCCAGCGGTCCGGCGGCTAGCGGGGTTCGGGATACGCAGTATTTT

clone_size: NA
d_call: NA
v_call: TRBV28
j_call: TRBJ2-1
cdr3_aa: CASSLGSGGSQFF
cdr3_nt: TGTGCCAGCAGTTTAGGTTCGGGGGGCTCGCAGTTCTTC

clone_size: NA
d_call: NA
v_call: TRBV20-1
j_call: TRBJ2-7
cdr3_aa: CSPFSSEQYF
cdr3_nt: TGCAGTCCCTTCTCGTCCGAGCAGTACTTC

clone_size: NA
d_call: NA
v_call: TRBV5-5
j_call: TRBJ2-7
cdr3_aa: CASSLGQYYEQYF
cdr3_nt: TGTGCCAGCAGCCTCGGACAGTACTACGAGCAGTACTTC

clone_size: NA
d_call: TRBD2
v_call: TRBV5-1
j_call: TRBJ2-7
cdr3_aa: CASSLGTSGRAYEQYF
cdr3_nt: TGCGCCAGCAGCCTCGGGACTAGCGGGAGAGCCTACGAGCAGTACTTC

clone_size: NA
d_call: NA
v_call: TRBV19
j_call: TRBJ1-1
cdr3_aa: CASSRRGGYNTEAFF
cdr3_nt: TGTGCCAGCTCCCGCCGAGGGGGATATAACACTGAAGCTTTCTTT

clone_size: NA
d_call: TRBD1
v_call: TRBV19
j_call: TRBJ1-1
cdr3_aa: CASSPGTGTEAFF
cdr3_nt: TGTGCCAGTAGTCCAGGGACAGGAACTGAAGCTTTCTTT

clone_size: NA
d_call: TRBD2
v_call: TRBV11-2
j_call: TRBJ2-7
cdr3_aa: CASSFAGAEQYF
cdr3_nt: TGTGCCAGCAGCTTTGCGGGAGCTGAGCAGTACTTC

clone_size: many
d_call: NA
v_call: TRBV28
j_call: TRBJ1-2
cdr3_aa: CASSSSPLQLSNYGYTF
cdr3_nt: TGTGCCAGCAGCTCCTCGCCTTTACAGCTATCTAACTATGGCTACACCTTC

clone_size: NA
d_call: NA
v_call: TRBV10-1
j_call: TRBJ2-2
cdr3_aa: CASSDGGVNTGELFF
cdr3_nt: TGCGCCAGCAGTGATGGCGGGGTGAACACCGGGGAGCTGTTTTTT

clone_size: NA
d_call: TRBD2
v_call: TRBV11-1
j_call: TRBJ2-7
cdr3_aa: CASSSVAGSSSYEQYF
cdr3_nt: TGTGCCAGCAGCTCCGTAGCGGGAAGCAGCTCCTACGAGCAGTACTTC

clone_size: NA
d_call: NA
v_call: TRBV12-3/TRBV12-4
j_call: TRBJ1-5
cdr3_aa: CASSESNGGPQHF
cdr3_nt: TGTGCCAGCAGTGAGTCCAACGGAGGGCCCCAGCATTTT

clone_size: NA
d_call: NA
v_call: TRBV27
j_call: TRBJ1-5
cdr3_aa: CASSLNRQAYSNQPQHF
cdr3_nt: TGTGCCAGCAGTCTAAATCGACAGGCATATAGCAATCAGCCCCAGCATTTT

clone_size: NA
d_call: TRBD2
v_call: TRBV29-1
j_call: TRBJ2-1
cdr3_aa: CSVEGLAIGNEQFF
cdr3_nt: TGCAGCGTTGAGGGACTAGCTATCGGGAATGAGCAGTTCTTC

clone_size: NA
d_call: TRBD1
v_call: TRBV18
j_call: TRBJ1-4
cdr3_aa: CASSLRQGWEEKLFF
cdr3_nt: TGTGCCAGCTCACTAAGACAGGGATGGGAAGAAAAACTGTTTTTT

clone_size: NA
d_call: TRBD2
v_call: TRBV3-1/TRBV3-2
j_call: TRBJ2-1
cdr3_aa: CASSQGWGLAGISYNEQFF
cdr3_nt: TGTGCCAGCAGCCAAGGATGGGGACTAGCGGGGATCTCCTACAATGAGCAGTTCTTC

clone_size: NA
d_call: TRBD2
v_call: TRBV5-1
j_call: TRBJ2-1
cdr3_aa: CASSTPWREGNNEQFF
cdr3_nt: TGCGCCAGCAGCACCCCCTGGCGGGAGGGGAACAATGAGCAGTTCTTC

clone_size: NA
d_call: TRBD1
v_call: TRBV28
j_call: TRBJ1-2
cdr3_aa: CASSSQGALAANYGYTF
cdr3_nt: TGTGCCAGCAGTTCCCAGGGGGCCTTAGCCGCTAACTATGGCTACACCTTC

clone_size: NA
d_call: NA
v_call: TRBV19
j_call: TRBJ2-5
cdr3_aa: CASRDSQETQYF
cdr3_nt: TGTGCCAGTAGGGACAGCCAGGAGACCCAGTACTTC

clone_size: NA
d_call: TRBD2
v_call: TRBV7-9
j_call: TRBJ2-1
cdr3_aa: CASSTGLAGGSSYNEQFF
cdr3_nt: TGTGCCAGCAGCACAGGACTAGCGGGAGGCAGCTCCTACAATGAGCAGTTCTTC

clone_size: NA
d_call: TRBD2
v_call: TRBV7-9
j_call: TRBJ2-7
cdr3_aa: CASSLLAGSYEQYF
cdr3_nt: TGTGCCAGCAGCTTACTAGCGGGGTCCTACGAGCAGTACTTC

clone_size: few
d_call: NA
v_call: TRBV4-1
j_call: TRBJ1-1
cdr3_aa: CASSRETGNTEAFF
cdr3_nt: TGCGCCAGCAGCCGAGAGACAGGGAACACTGAAGCTTTCTTT

clone_size: NA
d_call: TRBD2
v_call: TRBV9
j_call: TRBJ2-3
cdr3_aa: CASSPSSGSQYF
cdr3_nt: TGTGCCAGCAGCCCATCTAGCGGGTCGCAGTATTTT

clone_size: many
d_call: NA
v_call: TRBV5-1
j_call: TRBJ2-7
cdr3_aa: CASSLDRGEQYF
cdr3_nt: TGCGCCAGCAGCTTGGATCGGGGCGAGCAGTACTTC

clone_size: NA
d_call: TRBD2
v_call: TRBV19
j_call: TRBJ2-3
cdr3_aa: CASSIDLGLGIQYF
cdr3_nt: TGTGCCAGTAGTATAGACCTGGGACTAGGGATCCAGTATTTT

clone_size: NA
d_call: TRBD2
v_call: TRBV7-2
j_call: TRBJ2-7
cdr3_aa: CASSITSTSGSYEQYF
cdr3_nt: TGTGCCAGCAGCATCACGAGTACTAGCGGCTCCTACGAGCAGTACTTC

clone_size: NA
d_call: TRBD2
v_call: TRBV5-1
j_call: TRBJ2-3
cdr3_aa: CASSAGLAVFTDTQYF
cdr3_nt: TGCGCCAGCAGCGCCGGACTAGCGGTATTCACAGATACGCAGTATTTT

clone_size: NA
d_call: NA
v_call: TRBV2
j_call: TRBJ2-2
cdr3_aa: CASSEYPAGELFF
cdr3_nt: TGTGCCAGCAGTGAATATCCCGCCGGGGAGCTGTTTTTT

clone_size: NA
d_call: TRBD1
v_call: TRBV7-3
j_call: TRBJ1-5
cdr3_aa: CASSLTGDQPQHF
cdr3_nt: TGTGCCAGCAGCCTGACAGGGGATCAGCCCCAGCATTTT

clone_size: NA
d_call: NA
v_call: TRBV3-1/TRBV3-2
j_call: TRBJ2-1
cdr3_aa: CASSQLSVPEQFF
cdr3_nt: TGTGCCAGCAGCCAACTTTCGGTACCCGAGCAGTTCTTC